The 21 T cell receptor beta chains in this list originate from one sample, sequenced in a study of identical twins. Via MiXCR, TCRdb re-called the 5' RACE reads, giving one row per CDR3 protein. The sample includes hundreds of thousands of distinct CDR3 sequences, approximately 13% of them seen just once. These data are also associated with another study on yellow fever vaccine responses in identical twins.

The specimen sequenced was CD8+ T cells sorted from blood. The source of these receptors is a woman between 18 and 30 years old in good health.

This clonotype was detected a few times. The gene calls are TRBV3-1 and TRBJ1-4, with D unresolved. The CDR3 spans 14 residues. The germline CDR1 and CDR2 sequences are LGHDT and YNNKEL (reference sequence). Between the trimmed V and J ends, which lost 4 bases and 8 bases, there was a span of 14 bases. CDR3 protein: CASSPRYEEEKLFF. In DNA form, the CDR3 reads TGTGCCAGCAGCCCCCGGTATGAGGAGGAAAAACTGTTTTTT.

Only a few counts were recorded for this clonotype. This sequence joins TRBV25-1 and TRBJ2-1; tentatively, D is TRBD1 (6 bases). The CDR3 runs to 15 residues. Germline assignment: CDR1 MGHDK and CDR2 SYGVNS. The V gene lost 6 bases and the J gene lost 3 bases, with 15 bases spanning the gap. CDR3 amino acids: CASSALGALYNEQFF. CDR3 sequence (DNA): TGTGCCAGCAGCGCCTTGGGGGCCCTCTACAATGAGCAGTTCTTC.

The chain carries TRBV10-3 and TRBJ2-1, with 7 positions matching TRBD1. Germline assignment: CDR1 ENHRY and CDR2 SYGVKD. The V segment lost 1 base and the J segment 8 bases; nucleotides outside the gene matches: 14. The CDR3 is 17 residues long. The CDR3 region has the DNA TGTGCCATCAGTGAGTTTACAGGGGAGCATTCGATCCATGAGCAGTTCTTC. As protein: CAISEFTGEHSIHEQFF.

A few counts support this clonotype. This chain links TRBV25-1 with TRBJ1-1; the D is unclear. CDR1 MGHDK and CDR2 SYGVNS come from the germline V gene. CDR3 length equals 13 residues. V lost 4 bases to trimming and J lost 3 bases, with 9 bases between them. The CDR3 protein is CASSAQGYTEAFF. Here the CDR3 DNA reads TGTGCCAGCAGTGCCCAAGGTTACACTGAAGCTTTCTTT.

The sample holds a few counts of this clonotype. The rearrangement uses TRBV6-5 and TRBJ1-5; D is perhaps TRBD1 (6 bases). Germline values: CDR1 MNHEY, CDR2 SVGAGI. Trimming stripped 3 bases from V and 4 bases from J, with 13 bases between. The CDR3 spans 15 residues. Here the CDR3 DNA reads TGTGCCAGCAGTTATGCCAGGGGTCGAAATCAGCCCCAGCATTTT. This encodes CASSYARGRNQPQHF.

The chain combines TRBV12-3 or TRBV12-4 with TRBJ2-2; TRBD2 is a possible D gene (6 bases). The CDR3 spans 18 residues. V was trimmed by 0 bases and J by 4 bases, leaving 18 bases between them. The CDR3 bases are TGTGCCAGCAGTTTAGCGCTAATTGGGACTCAAGCCACCGGGGAGCTGTTTTTT. This sequence encodes CASSLALIGTQATGELFF.

The chain combines TRBV5-1 with TRBJ1-1; maybe TRBD1 (5 bases). The germline gives CDR1 SGHRS, CDR2 YFSETQ. Trimming pared 7 bases from V and 3 bases from J, leaving 13 bases between. The CDR3 is 13 amino acids. CDR3 DNA: TGCGCCAGCGTCGGAACGGGGGACACTGAAGCTTTCTTT. It yields the protein CASVGTGDTEAFF.

This clonotype was seen a few times. V gene TRBV2 combines with J gene TRBJ2-7; D unclear. CDR3 size: 11 residues. Trimming stripped 0 bases from V and 7 bases from J, with 4 bases between. Germline CDR1 and CDR2: SNHLY and FYNNEI. The CDR3 protein is CASSEAWEQYF. CDR3 sequence (DNA): TGTGCCAGCAGTGAAGCCTGGGAGCAGTACTTC.

The table lists this clonotype with a few counts. V and J are TRBV7-9 and TRBJ2-2, with D tentatively TRBD1 (5 bases). Trimming took 4 bases from V and 7 from J, leaving 16 bases between them. CDR3 length: 15 amino acids. The germline V gene has CDR1 SEHNR and CDR2 FQNEAQ (reference sequence). Written as DNA, the CDR3 is TGTGCCAGCAGCTCGACGGCAGGGCAGGGCGGGGAGCTGTTTTTT. Translating it yields CASSSTAGQGGELFF.

This clonotype has a handful of counts. The chain joins TRBV20-1 to TRBJ2-5, with D hard to call. Germline CDR1 DFQATT, CDR2 SNEGSKA (reference sequence). V shed 0 bases and J shed 4 bases, with 21 bases lying between them. The CDR3 is 17 amino acids. Written as DNA, the CDR3 is TGCAGTGCTAGAGACGTGCGCTCGAGGAGATCCCCAGAGACCCAGTACTTC. It specifies CSARDVRSRRSPETQYF.

The chain recombines TRBV25-1 with TRBJ2-1; no reliable D call. The V gene lost 2 bases and the J gene lost 0 bases, with 8 bases spanning the gap. The V gene's germline CDR1 is MGHDK and CDR2 SYGVNS. This CDR3 comprises 15 residues. In nucleotides, the CDR3 is TGTGCCAGCAGTGAAAGATTGGGCTCCTACAATGAGCAGTTCTTC. As protein: CASSERLGSYNEQFF.

The chain is built from TRBV7-8 and TRBJ2-7; TRBD2 matches at 7 bases. V lost 0 bases to trimming and J lost 2 bases; unmatched junction nucleotides: 4. The CDR3 totals 15 residues. Looked up from germline, CDR1 is SGHVS and CDR2 is FQNEAQ. For the CDR3, the DNA is TGTGCCAGCAGCTTAGCCAGACTAGCCCCCTACGAGCAGTACTTC. Translation: CASSLARLAPYEQYF.

In this sample, this clonotype turned up a few times. V is TRBV19 and J is TRBJ1-4; perhaps TRBD1 as D (5 bases). CDR1 LNHDA and CDR2 SQIVND come from the germline V gene (reference sequence). V was cut by 5 bases and J by 5 bases, with 15 bases left in between. This CDR3 region has 15 residues. CDR3 coding DNA: TGTGCCAGTAGTCCCCGTGGGGCGGAAAATGAAAAACTGTTTTTT. This gives the protein CASSPRGAENEKLFF. The complete variable domain, with remaining parts taken from reference TRBV19 and TRBJ1-4, reads DGGITQSPKYLFRKEGQNVTLSCEQNLNHDAMYWYRQDPGQGLRLIYYSQIVNDFQKGDIAEGYSVSREKKESFPLTVTSAQKNPTAFYLCASSPRGAENEKLFFGSGTQLSVL.

CDR3 amino acids: CASSSSSGRGDIQYF. The CDR3 DNA reads TGTGCCAGCAGCTCTAGCTCGGGGAGAGGGGACATTCAGTACTTC. V usage is TRBV7-9 and J usage is TRBJ2-4, with D perhaps given as TRBD1 or TRBD2 (5 bases each). Germline values: CDR1 SEHNR, CDR2 FQNEAQ (reference sequence). CDR3 length: 15 residues. V was shortened by 4 bases and J by 8 bases, with 18 bases between the two germline ends.

V gene TRBV7-6 combines with J gene TRBJ2-1; 8 nucleotides match TRBD2. With V trimmed by 1 base and J by 7 bases, 15 bases remained unmatched. The CDR3 runs 18 residues. Germline V CDR1 and CDR2: SGHVS, FNYEAQ. The DNA of the CDR3 is TGTGCCAGCAGCTTAGACCTGACTAGCGACTCCCCGCGGAATGAGCAGTTCTTC. Its translation: CASSLDLTSDSPRNEQFF.

This clonotype was counted a few times. J is TRBJ2-5 and V is TRBV9; D may be TRBD2 (5 bases). Per germline, CDR1 SGDLS and CDR2 YYNGEE. Trimming took off 0 bases at V and 5 bases at J, with 17 bases between the two ends. The CDR3 contains 16 residues. This CDR3 is CASSVGWVEGRETQYF. The CDR3 DNA is TGTGCCAGCAGCGTAGGATGGGTCGAGGGAAGGGAGACCCAGTACTTC.

This clonotype has just a few counts. The chain joins TRBV3-1 to TRBJ2-5; 7 bases line up with TRBD1. Looked up from germline, CDR1 is LGHDT and CDR2 is YNNKEL (reference sequence). The CDR3 sequence is 16 residues long. The ends lost 0 bases at V and 5 bases at J; junction bases unmatched: 9. CDR3 in amino acids: CASSQDEGALGETQYF. CDR3 in DNA: TGTGCCAGCAGCCAAGATGAGGGGGCCCTGGGGGAGACCCAGTACTTC.

This clonotype was picked up many times. This chain uses TRBV5-1 with TRBJ2-1, with 8 bases lining up with TRBD2. Germline V CDR1 and CDR2: SGHRS, YFSETQ. The CDR3 is made up of 14 amino acids. V trimming: 2 bases; J trimming: 3 bases; junction bases outside the gene matches: 1. CDR3 sequence reads: CASSLSGSYNEQFF. The DNA for the CDR3 is TGCGCCAGCAGCTTAAGCGGGAGCTACAATGAGCAGTTCTTC.

This clonotype showed up just a few times. The chain uses TRBV3-1 and TRBJ2-5; the D is unclear. Germline CDR1 and CDR2: LGHDT and YNNKEL (reference sequence). V dropped 0 bases and J dropped 1 base, with 9 bases sitting between them. The CDR3 is made up of 15 amino acids. CDR3 amino acids: CASSQDWWVQETQYF. DNA of the CDR3: TGTGCCAGCAGCCAAGATTGGTGGGTCCAAGAGACCCAGTACTTC.

This clonotype was seen once. The chain links TRBV25-1 to TRBJ2-6; D possibly matches TRBD1 or TRBD2 (5 bases each). Germline V gene data show CDR1 as MGHDK and CDR2 as SYGVNS. V lost 1 base, J lost 0 bases, and 19 bases lay in between. CDR3 length: 20 amino acids. The CDR3 bases are TGTGCCAGCAGTGAATGGGGGACGCCTGAGGGGTTCTCTGGGGCCAACGTCCTGACTTTC. Its protein product is CASSEWGTPEGFSGANVLTF.

This clonotype came up many times. This rearrangement joins TRBV5-1 to TRBJ2-1, with no clear D. Trimming removed 1 base from V and 3 bases from J, with 14 bases in between. Germline CDR1 is SGHRS and CDR2 is YFSETQ. CDR3 length: 16 amino acids. The CDR3 is CASSLLPVPVYNEQFF. For the CDR3, the DNA is TGCGCCAGCAGCTTGCTCCCAGTACCGGTCTACAATGAGCAGTTCTTC.